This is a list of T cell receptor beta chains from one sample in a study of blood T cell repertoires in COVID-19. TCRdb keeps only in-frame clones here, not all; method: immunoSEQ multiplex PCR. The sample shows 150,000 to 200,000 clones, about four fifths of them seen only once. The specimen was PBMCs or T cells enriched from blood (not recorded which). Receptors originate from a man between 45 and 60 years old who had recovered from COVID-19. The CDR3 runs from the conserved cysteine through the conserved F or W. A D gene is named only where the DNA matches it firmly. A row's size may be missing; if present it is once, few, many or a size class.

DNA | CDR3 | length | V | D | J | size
TGTGCCAGCAGCTTAGGGACACTTGAAAAACTGTTTTTT | CASSLGTLEKLFF | 13 | TRBV7-9 | NA | TRBJ1-4 | NA
TGTGCCAGCAGCTCAGTCAATCAGCCCCAGCATTTT | CASSSVNQPQHF | 12 | TRBV5-6 | NA | TRBJ1-5 | NA
TGTGCCAGCAGCTTAGGGACAGGGGTGACTGAAGCTTTCTTT | CASSLGTGVTEAFF | 14 | TRBV7-3 | TRBD1 | TRBJ1-1 | NA
TGTGCCATCAGTGAGAGCGGGAGGGCCGGGGAGCAGTACTTC | CAISESGRAGEQYF | 14 | TRBV10-3 | TRBD2 | TRBJ2-7 | few
TGTGCCAGCAGCCTCACAGGGAATTCACCCCTCCACTTT | CASSLTGNSPLHF | 13 | TRBV3-1/TRBV3-2 | NA | TRBJ1-6 | NA
TGCGCCAGCAGCGAGACAGGGGCGAACACTGAAGCTTTCTTT | CASSETGANTEAFF | 14 | TRBV10-1 | TRBD1 | TRBJ1-1 | NA
TGTGCCAGCAGTCCTCCCGGGACAGGGTACGCTCTCCACTTT | CASSPPGTGYALHF | 14 | TRBV28 | TRBD1 | TRBJ1-6 | few
TGTGCCAGCAGATCCGCTAGCGAGGGCACAGATACGCAGTATTTT | CASRSASEGTDTQYF | 15 | TRBV27 | NA | TRBJ2-3 | NA
TGTGCCAGAAGCTTGGTTGGAGCGGGGTGCACAGATACGCAGTATTTT | CARSLVGAGCTDTQYF | 16 | TRBV5-3 | TRBD2 | TRBJ2-3 | NA
TGTGCCAGCAGTCCCAAATCACCCGAATTGACATTAGATACGCAGTATTTT | CASSPKSPELTLDTQYF | 17 | TRBV27 | NA | TRBJ2-3 | NA
TGCGCCAGCAGTCCAACGGCTAGCGGGCCACTTGCTCCTGCGCAGTATTTT | CASSPTASGPLAPAQYF | 17 | TRBV5-1 | TRBD2 | TRBJ2-3 | NA
TGTGCCAGCCAGACAGGGAATAACTATGGCTACACCTTC | CASQTGNNYGYTF | 13 | TRBV5-8 | TRBD1 | TRBJ1-2 | few
TGTGCCAGTAGTATAGATCGAACAGGGCTCAGCACCCTCCACTTT | CASSIDRTGLSTLHF | 15 | TRBV19 | NA | TRBJ1-6 | NA
TGTGCCAGCAGCTTACTCGCGGTGAGACCCTACAATGAGCAGTTCTTC | CASSLLAVRPYNEQFF | 16 | TRBV11-2 | NA | TRBJ2-1 | NA
TGTGCCAGCTCTGAGGGCATGAACACTGAAGCTTTCTTT | CASSEGMNTEAFF | 13 | TRBV2 | NA | TRBJ1-1 | NA
TGTGCCACCAGTGATTTGCTGGACAGGGGGAAGGGGAATGAGCAGTTCTTC | CATSDLLDRGKGNEQFF | 17 | TRBV24-1 | TRBD1 | TRBJ2-1 | NA
TGTGCCAGCAGGGGGGGTTCAGTAGGGCACTCCTACGAGCAGTACTTC | CASRGGSVGHSYEQYF | 16 | TRBV28 | NA | TRBJ2-7 | NA
TGCGCCAGCAGCTTGGGCGCCAGCGGCTCCTACGAGCAGTACTTC | CASSLGASGSYEQYF | 15 | TRBV5-1 | NA | TRBJ2-7 | NA
TGTGCCAGCAGCCAAGATAGGAGGGTAGCGGGAGACGAGCAGTTCTTC | CASSQDRRVAGDEQFF | 16 | TRBV3-1/TRBV3-2 | TRBD2 | TRBJ2-1 | NA
TGTGCCAGCAGTTTATCGTGGGAGACACCCTATGGCTACACCTTC | CASSLSWETPYGYTF | 15 | TRBV27 | NA | TRBJ1-2 | NA
TGTGCCTGGAGTGTACAGGGGGGAGAGACCCAGTACTTC | CAWSVQGGETQYF | 13 | TRBV30 | TRBD1 | TRBJ2-5 | NA
TGTGCCAGCAGCTTGGCGGGGAGCGGCTCCTACAATGAGCAGTTCTTC | CASSLAGSGSYNEQFF | 16 | TRBV7-3 | NA | TRBJ2-1 | few
TGTGCCAGCAGCCAAGTTCAGGGGCCCTATTCACCCCTCCACTTT | CASSQVQGPYSPLHF | 15 | TRBV3-1/TRBV3-2 | NA | TRBJ1-6 | NA
TGTGCCAGCAGTCTACCGGGACAGGGGGCAAGCAATCAGCCCCAGCATTTT | CASSLPGQGASNQPQHF | 17 | TRBV28 | TRBD1 | TRBJ1-5 | NA
TGTGCCAGCTCACCAGCGGTCGTGTCTGAGCAGTTCTTC | CASSPAVVSEQFF | 13 | TRBV18 | NA | TRBJ2-1 | NA
TGTGCCAGCGGAAAACTAGCGGGCCGAAGCTCCTACGAGCAGTACTTC | CASGKLAGRSSYEQYF | 16 | TRBV21-1 | NA | TRBJ2-7 | NA